These 2 T cell receptor beta chains originate from one sample sequenced in a study of blood T cell repertoires in COVID-19. Data came from immunoSEQ multiplex PCR; TCRdb stores just in-frame clones and leaves some out. This repertoire shows some 150,000 clones, around 80% found once; its top ten account for roughly 8.1%. Specimen: peripheral blood. These receptors all come from a woman in her seventies with acute or convalescent COVID-19.

This CDR3 is CASSWGQTYEQYF. DNA for the CDR3: TGTGCCAGCAGTTGGGGACAGACCTACGAGCAGTACTTC. This chain connects TRBV6-5 to TRBJ2-7; 7 bases agree with TRBD1. The germline V gene has CDR1 MNHEY and CDR2 SVGAGI. J lost 2 bases, V lost 4 bases, and 2 bases had no gene match. The CDR3 consists of 13 residues.

The chain carries TRBV5-1 and TRBJ2-3; D is unclear. V lost 2 bases, J lost 6 bases, and 10 bases lay in between. Germline V gene data show CDR1 as SGHRS and CDR2 as YFSETQ. The CDR3 totals 13 residues. CDR3 sequence (DNA): TGCGCCAGCAGCTTAAACGCGAGGGATACGCAGTATTTT. It encodes CASSLNARDTQYF.